The 32 T cell receptor beta chains presented below share a single source sample, sequenced in a study of T cells in Graves' hyperthyroidism and ophthalmopathy. From RNA transcripts, TCR beta CDR3 regions were amplified. Primed by the HTBI set, a first-round RT-PCR was run on the TCR CDR3. Using its own MiXCR run on the multiplex PCR reads, TCRdb lists one record per CDR3 protein. This table has about 290,000 distinct CDR3 sequences, more than 10% appearing once. The specimen was blood. The receptors were sampled from a woman between 25 and 40 years old with Graves' hyperthyroidism that later progressed to Graves' ophthalmopathy.

This clonotype was seen repeatedly, ten times or more. V and J are TRBV10-3 and TRBJ2-1, with D uncertain. This CDR3 has 14 residues. The V end lost 10 bases, the J end lost 0 bases, and 13 bases lay between the germline ends. CDR1 is ENHRY, CDR2 SYGVKD, per germline. In nucleotides, the CDR3 is TGTGCCACCCGACCTCCGTCCTCCTACAATGAGCAGTTCTTC. Amino acids: CATRPPSSYNEQFF.

This clonotype was seen ten or more times. The V gene is TRBV30, the J gene TRBJ1-2, with D perhaps matching TRBD1 (6 bases). The germline gives CDR1 GTSNPN, CDR2 SVGIG (reference sequence). The CDR3 extends over 12 amino acids. The germline V and J ends were trimmed by 2 bases and 8 bases, with 12 bases remaining between them. The CDR3: CAWSITGIGYTF. Written as DNA, the CDR3 is TGTGCCTGGAGTATAACAGGGATAGGCTACACCTTC.

The chain joins TRBV6-1 to TRBJ1-4, with 8 bases fitting TRBD1. The CDR3 has 17 residues. Trimming removed 5 bases from V and 0 bases from J; junction bases left unmatched: 8. Germline-derived CDR1 and CDR2 are MNHNS and SASEGT. CDR3: CASSTGQGGATNEKLFF. The CDR3 region has the DNA TGTGCCAGCAGTACCGGACAGGGAGGTGCAACTAATGAAAAACTGTTTTTT.

This clonotype was counted many times. The genes are TRBV18 and TRBJ2-7; TRBD2 matches 14 bases. Germline V lookup: CDR1 KGHSH, CDR2 LQKENI. V dropped 5 bases and J dropped 2; count of bases not matched to a gene: 11. The CDR3 loop spans 18 amino acids. The CDR3 here is CASSSGSGTSGRPYEQYF. CDR3 in DNA: TGTGCCAGCTCATCGGGATCCGGGACTAGCGGGAGACCCTACGAGCAGTACTTC.

The V and J genes are TRBV30 and TRBJ1-1; D unresolved. The germline V gene encodes CDR1 GTSNPN and CDR2 SVGIG (reference sequence). The CDR3 length is 13 residues. V shed 5 bases and J shed 0 bases, with 10 bases lying between them. The CDR3 loop is CAWELIMNTEAFF. The CDR3 DNA reads as TGTGCCTGGGAACTGATCATGAACACTGAAGCTTTCTTT.

The chain uses TRBV18 and TRBJ2-7; weak D call: TRBD2 (5 bases). The germline V gene has CDR1 KGHSH and CDR2 LQKENI. The germline V and J ends were trimmed by 0 bases and 6 bases, with 15 bases remaining between them. This CDR3 region has 15 residues. The CDR3 protein is CASSPPASSLLEQYF. The CDR3 DNA follows: TGTGCCAGCTCACCACCGGCTAGCTCGCTCCTCGAGCAGTACTTC.

This clonotype was observed many times. The chain recombines TRBV28 with TRBJ2-1; D might be TRBD2 (5 bases). V dropped 7 bases and J dropped 0 bases, with 13 bases sitting between them. CDR1 is MDHEN and CDR2 is SYDVKM in the germline V gene. The CDR3 has 15 amino acids. The CDR3 DNA follows: TGTGCCAGCATCCTAAGCGGTAGCTCCTACAATGAGCAGTTCTTC. Its translation: CASILSGSSYNEQFF.

The chain carries TRBV7-9 and TRBJ2-5; possibly TRBD1 for D (5 bases). Trimming took off 3 bases at V and 13 bases at J, with 15 bases between the two ends. The CDR3 is 12 amino acids. Looked up from germline, CDR1 is SEHNR and CDR2 is FQNEAQ (reference sequence). The CDR3 sequence: CASSFDQIQGYF. The DNA of the CDR3 is TGTGCCAGCAGCTTCGACCAGATCCAGGGGTACTTC.

This clonotype came up many times. This chain uses TRBV20-1 with TRBJ2-7; D is possibly TRBD2 (6 bases). The CDR3 has 13 amino acids. Trimming left V 5 bases short and J 2 bases short, with 13 bases between. Germline-derived CDR1 and CDR2 are DFQATT and SNEGSKA (reference sequence). The CDR3 sequence: CSAAHGSAYEQYF. CDR3 sequence (DNA): TGCAGTGCTGCCCACGGGAGCGCCTACGAGCAGTACTTC.

This clonotype occurred many times. This chain connects TRBV2 to TRBJ1-4; D unclear. The ends were cut back, 6 bases at V and 8 bases at J, with 19 bases in the middle. Germline V gene lookup returns CDR1 SNHLY and CDR2 FYNNEI. The CDR3 is 15 amino acids. DNA for the CDR3: TGTGCCAGCAGCCCTGGATCGGCTCTGCCCGAAAAACTGTTTTTT. It codes for CASSPGSALPEKLFF.

The CDR3 protein is CASSVVAISYNEQYF. The DNA of the CDR3 is TGTGCCAGCAGCGTAGTAGCGATCTCCTACAATGAGCAGTACTTC. V and J are TRBV9 and TRBJ2-1; D is perhaps TRBD2 (5 bases). The end of the DNA is better explained by TRBJ2-7, so the J call may be wrong. The CDR3 contains 15 residues. Germline-derived CDR1 and CDR2 are SGDLS and YYNGEE.

This clonotype was detected many times. This rearrangement joins TRBV7-9 to TRBJ2-3, with unresolved D. Trimming cost V 0 bases and J 0 bases, with 4 bases left between them. The V gene's germline CDR1 is SEHNR and CDR2 FQNEAQ (reference sequence). The CDR3 spans 14 residues. The CDR3 region is CASSLAVSTDTQYF. In DNA form, the CDR3 reads TGTGCCAGCAGCTTAGCTGTTAGCACAGATACGCAGTATTTT.

There are many counts of this clonotype. This rearrangement joins TRBV28 to TRBJ1-5, with TRBD1 as a possible D gene (6 bases). Germline V gene data show CDR1 as MDHEN and CDR2 as SYDVKM. There are 14 residues in the CDR3. V lost 8 bases and J lost 7, with 18 bases in between. The CDR3 here is CASGGPPDVQPQHF. The DNA for the CDR3 is TGTGCCAGCGGGGGGCCCCCGGATGTACAGCCCCAGCATTTT.

At least ten counts were recorded for this clonotype. Here the CDR3 reads CATTVGRYYEQYF. CDR3 coding DNA: TGTGCCACCACGGTTGGACGTTACTACGAGCAGTACTTC. This chain uses TRBV2 with TRBJ2-7; D uncertain. Germline lookup yields CDR1 SNHLY and CDR2 FYNNEI. This CDR3 region has 13 residues. The germline V and J ends were trimmed by 10 bases and 3 bases, with 16 bases remaining between them. The whole variable domain, filled in from reference TRBV2 and TRBJ2-7, reads EPEVTQTPSHQVTQMGQEVILRCVPISNHLYFYWYRQILGQKVEFLVSFYNNEISEKSEIFDDQFSVERPDGSNFTLKIRSTKLEDSAMYFCATTVGRYYEQYFGPGTRLTVT.

This clonotype came up a few times. V is TRBV15 and J is TRBJ1-2; 7 bases align to TRBD1. Trimming took 2 bases from V and 4 from J; bases not matched to a gene: 1. This CDR3 spans 13 amino acids. Looked up from germline, CDR1 is LNHNV and CDR2 is YYDKDF (reference sequence). The CDR3 DNA sequence: TGTGCCACCAGCAGACGGGACAGCTATGGCTACACCTTC. Encoded protein: CATSRRDSYGYTF.

This clonotype was counted between two and nine times. The V call is TRBV29-1, the J call TRBJ2-1; D gene uncertain. V lost 7 bases and J 0 bases, leaving 13 bases between the germline ends. This CDR3 is 14 amino acids long. Germline lookup yields CDR1 SQVTM and CDR2 ANQGSEA. In nucleotides, the CDR3 is TGCAGCGCTGATTCCGAGAGCTCCTACAATGAGCAGTTCTTC. Protein product: CSADSESSYNEQFF.

This clonotype was found many times. The chain uses TRBV6-1 and TRBJ2-4; the D gene is possibly TRBD1 (6 bases). Germline loops: CDR1 MNHNS, CDR2 SASEGT. Trimming removed 7 bases at V and 8 bases at J, with 15 bases between. The CDR3 has 13 residues. CDR3 residues: CASNNRVIDIQYF. Here the CDR3 DNA reads TGTGCCAGCAATAACAGGGTAATCGACATTCAGTACTTC.

The J gene is TRBJ2-7, the V gene TRBV10-1; possible D gene TRBD1, 5 bases. The length of the CDR3 is 13 residues. V lost 3 bases and J 5 bases, leaving 11 bases between the germline ends. CDR1 and CDR2 (germline): WNHNN, SYGVQD (reference sequence). This CDR3 reads CASSEQVEDEQYF. CDR3 coding DNA: TGCGCCAGCAGTGAACAGGTTGAAGACGAGCAGTACTTC.

The sample holds many counts of this clonotype. The CDR3 sequence is CSAPFSGKVEQYF. CDR3 sequence (DNA): TGCAGTGCCCCGTTCTCCGGGAAGGTCGAGCAGTACTTC. The V call is TRBV20-1, the J call TRBJ2-7, with TRBD2 as a possible D gene (5 bases). Trimming removed 6 bases from V and 6 bases from J, with 18 bases in between. Germline lookup yields CDR1 DFQATT and CDR2 SNEGSKA (reference sequence). The CDR3 length is 13 residues.

The gene calls are TRBV19 and TRBJ1-4; a possible D gene is TRBD1 (6 bases). This CDR3 region has 15 residues. Per the germline V gene, CDR1 is LNHDA and CDR2 is SQIVND (reference sequence). V was shortened by 5 bases and J by 3 bases, with 13 bases between the two germline ends. CDR3 in DNA: TGTGCCAGTAGTTTCCTACAGGGCCCTAATGAAAAACTGTTTTTT. Its protein product is CASSFLQGPNEKLFF.

Many counts were recorded for this clonotype. V is TRBV20-1 and J is TRBJ2-5; TRBD2 aligns across 13 bases. From germline, CDR1 is DFQATT and CDR2 SNEGSKA (reference sequence). CDR3 length equals 14 residues. Losses at the gene ends were 6 bases for V and 2 bases for J; bases not matched to a gene: 3. The CDR3, as DNA: TGCAGTGCAACTAGCGGGGGGGAACAAGAGACCCAGTACTTC. It encodes CSATSGGEQETQYF.

This clonotype has ten or more counts. The chain couples TRBV7-9 to TRBJ2-7; D gene uncertain. The ends were cut back, 5 bases at V and 3 bases at J, with 11 bases in the middle. CDR3 length: 13 amino acids. CDR1 is SEHNR and CDR2 is FQNEAQ in the germline V gene (reference sequence). This chain's CDR3 is CASSPPAFYEQYF. CDR3 coding DNA: TGTGCCAGCAGCCCCCCCGCATTCTACGAGCAGTACTTC. Supplemented by reference TRBV7-9 and TRBJ2-7, the full variable domain reads DTGVSQNPRHKITKRGQNVTFRCDPISEHNRLYWYRQTLGQGPEFLTYFQNEAQLEKSRLLSDRFSAERPKGSFSTLEIQRTEQGDSAMYLCASSPPAFYEQYFGPGTRLTVT.

Details on this clonotype: A much larger clone differs by one base, so this may be a read error. This chain uses TRBV11-2 with TRBJ2-1; D gene ambiguous. This CDR3 is built from 15 residues. The germline V gene has CDR1 SGHAT and CDR2 FQNNGV. This CDR3 reads CASSLEAPPYNEQSF. The CDR3 DNA follows: TGTGCCAGCAGCTTAGAAGCCCCACCTTACAATGAGCAGTCCTTC.

This clonotype was seen at least ten times. The V call is TRBV27, the J call TRBJ2-7; TRBD2 might be the D (6 bases). In germline, CDR1 is MNHEY, CDR2 SMNVEV (reference sequence). The CDR3 has 15 residues. V shed 8 bases and J shed 2 bases, with 19 bases lying between them. CDR3 residues: CASRPRAGAPYEQYF. The CDR3 coding sequence is TGTGCCAGCCGACCGCGAGCGGGTGCACCCTACGAGCAGTACTTC.

This clonotype showed up just a few times. The chain recombines TRBV14 with TRBJ1-5, with a tentative D call TRBD1 (5 bases). The CDR3 totals 13 residues. Deletions cut 3 bases from V and 6 bases from J, with 9 bases between. Per germline, CDR1 SGHDN and CDR2 FVKESK. CDR3 nucleotides: TGTGCCAGCAGCCAGGGGGGAAGTCAGCCCCAGCATTTT. This encodes CASSQGGSQPQHF. The variable domain in full, completed from reference TRBV14 and TRBJ1-5, reads EAGVTQFPSHSVIEKGQTVTLRCDPISGHDNLYWYRRVMGKEIKFLLHFVKESKQDESGMPNNRFLAERTGGTYSTLKVQPAELEDSGVYFCASSQGGSQPQHFGDGTRLSIL.

This clonotype was seen many times. This chain connects TRBV6-2 or TRBV6-3 to TRBJ2-1; TRBD2 matches at 9 bases. The V and J ends lost 5 bases and 10 bases, in that order; junction bases with no gene match: 15. The CDR3 sequence is 16 residues long. CDR1 is MNHEY and CDR2 is SVGEGT in the germline V gene. The CDR3 protein is CASSPPSGMGLFEQFF. The DNA for the CDR3 is TGTGCCAGCAGTCCCCCTAGCGGGATGGGGCTTTTCGAGCAGTTCTTC.

This clonotype was observed a handful of times. The junction differs from germline at one of its ends, possibly a read error. The gene calls are TRBV29-1 and TRBJ1-1, with 8 bases fitting TRBD1. CDR3 size: 14 residues. Germline assignment: CDR1 SQVTM and CDR2 ANQGSEA. The DNA for the CDR3 is TGCAGCGCATTAGGGACAGGCCAAAACACTGGAGCTTTCTTT. This encodes CSALGTGQNTGAFF.

The sample holds many counts of this clonotype. The CDR3 coding sequence is TGTGCCAGCAGTTTCCTGAAGTACGAGCAGTACTTC. Its translation is CASSFLKYEQYF. This chain links TRBV12-3 or TRBV12-4 with TRBJ2-7; D is undetermined. V lost 3 bases and J 4 bases, leaving 7 bases between the germline ends. CDR3 length: 12 amino acids.

This clonotype showed up many times. V gene TRBV3-1 combines with J gene TRBJ2-7; 8 nucleotides align to TRBD2. CDR1 is LGHDT and CDR2 is YNNKEL in the germline V gene (reference sequence). V was clipped by 5 bases and J by 7 bases; unmatched bases: 16. The CDR3 covers 16 residues. The CDR3 loop is CASSGDSSGSRREQYF. The CDR3 region has the DNA TGTGCCAGCAGCGGAGACTCTAGCGGGTCCCGACGGGAGCAGTACTTC.

This clonotype was detected ten times or more. The V and J genes are TRBV12-5 and TRBJ1-3; D is uncertain. The CDR3 is 14 residues long. Germline V lookup: CDR1 LGHNT, CDR2 FRNRAP. V lost 3 bases to trimming and J lost 0 bases, with 6 bases between them. For the CDR3, the DNA is TGTGCTAGTGGTTTCGACTCCTCTGGAAACACCATATATTTT. This sequence encodes CASGFDSSGNTIYF.

This clonotype was found many times. The chain combines TRBV7-2 with TRBJ2-7; TRBD1 might be the D (6 bases). V lost 5 bases to trimming and J lost 5 bases, with 16 bases between them. Germline-derived CDR1 and CDR2 are SGHTA and FQGNSA. The CDR3 extends over 14 amino acids. CDR3 DNA sequence: TGTGCCAGCAGCCCATCCACAGGGAAGGACGAGCAGTACTTC. Encoded protein: CASSPSTGKDEQYF. Full variable domain (outside the CDR3, taken from reference TRBV7-2 and TRBJ2-7): GAGVSQSPSNKVTEKGKDVELRCDPISGHTALYWYRQSLGQGLEFLIYFQGNSAPDKSGLPSDRFSAERTGGSVSTLTIQRTQQEDSAVYLCASSPSTGKDEQYFGPGTRLTVT.

At least ten counts were recorded for this clonotype. CDR3 protein: CASSGTSGSLGEEQYF. Written as DNA, the CDR3 is TGTGCCAGCAGCGGGACTAGCGGGAGTTTGGGGGAGGAGCAGTACTTC. The rearrangement links TRBV27 to TRBJ2-7, with 14 positions matching TRBD2. V was clipped by 6 bases and J by 7 bases; unmatched bases: 11. Germline CDR1 and CDR2: MNHEY and SMNVEV (reference sequence). The CDR3 consists of 16 residues.